Listed here are 5 T cell receptor beta chains from one sample, sequenced in a study of radiotherapy plus CTLA-4 blockade in lung cancer. Profiling relied on immunoSEQ multiplex PCR, and the TCRdb table lists in-frame clones only, not all of them. The sample holds about 100,000 clones, about four fifths seen once. Sequencing used peripheral blood, obtained from a patient treated with radiotherapy plus ipilimumab. All receptors derive from a human donor with non-small cell lung cancer who had stable disease on radiotherapy plus ipilimumab.

This chain joins TRBV28 and TRBJ2-7, with D maybe TRBD1 (5 bases). The CDR3 contains 15 residues. Germline CDR1 reads MDHEN; CDR2 reads SYDVKM. Deletions cut 8 bases from V and 0 bases from J, with 17 bases between. The CDR3 protein is CASLPRGRSSYEQYF. DNA for the CDR3: TGTGCCAGCCTTCCAAGGGGCCGGAGCTCCTACGAGCAGTACTTC.

Concerning this clone itself: At one end, the junction sequence differs from germline, possibly due to a read error. The chain combines TRBV6-1 with TRBJ1-5; 10 bases are shared with TRBD1. This CDR3 comprises 16 residues. Germline assignment: CDR1 MNHNS and CDR2 SASEGT. The CDR3 spells CASTERQGAGNQPQHF. The CDR3, as DNA: TGTGCCAGCACTGAACGACAGGGGGCGGGAAATCAGCCCCAGCATTTT.

The gene calls are TRBV11-2 and TRBJ2-7; D not resolved. Germline V gives CDR1 SGHAT, CDR2 FQNNGV. The V end was cut by 4 bases, the J end by 1 base, with 2 bases between. The CDR3 spans 11 residues. The CDR3 protein is CASSWSYEQYF. The CDR3 bases are TGTGCCAGCAGCTGGTCCTACGAGCAGTACTTC.

This clone is a singleton in its sample. This chain uses TRBV28 with TRBJ2-4; the D gene is possibly TRBD2 (6 bases). V was shortened by 0 bases and J by 0 bases, with 9 bases between the two germline ends. Looked up from germline, CDR1 is MDHEN and CDR2 is SYDVKM. The CDR3 is made up of 16 amino acids. The CDR3 reads CASSLWRGLAKNIQYF. The CDR3 DNA is TGTGCCAGCAGTTTATGGAGGGGACTAGCCAAAAACATTCAGTACTTC.

V and J are TRBV9 and TRBJ2-5, with 10 bases fitting TRBD2. Germline assignment: CDR1 SGDLS and CDR2 YYNGEE. V dropped 4 bases and J dropped 2; count of bases not matched to a gene: 17. The CDR3 totals 19 residues. In DNA, the CDR3 is TGTGCCAGCAGCCCCCAAGGGACTAGCGCTAGGGGGACGCAAGAGACCCAGTACTTC. It yields the protein CASSPQGTSARGTQETQYF.